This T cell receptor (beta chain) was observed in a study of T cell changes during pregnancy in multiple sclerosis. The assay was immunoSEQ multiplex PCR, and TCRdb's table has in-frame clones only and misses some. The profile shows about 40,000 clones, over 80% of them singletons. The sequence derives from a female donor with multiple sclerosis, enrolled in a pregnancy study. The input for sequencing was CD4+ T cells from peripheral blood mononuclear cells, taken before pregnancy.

As DNA, the CDR3 is TGTGCCAGCAGCGTACGTCCGACAGTTAACTATGGCTACACCTTC. Protein: CASSVRPTVNYGYTF. This sequence joins TRBV9 and TRBJ1-2, with a tentative D call TRBD1 (5 bases). V lost 1 base and J 1 base, leaving 11 bases between the germline ends. CDR3 length: 15 residues. Germline V gene sequence: CDR1 SGDLS, CDR2 YYNGEE.